A selection of T cell receptor beta chains follows, all from one sample in a study of post-analysis software for immune sequencing data. Via MiXCR, TCRdb re-called the PCR reads, giving one row per CDR3 protein. This repertoire shows about 770,000 distinct CDR3 sequences, roughly 50% found once; its top ten account for 4.9%. Input material: blood. These receptors were obtained from a girl aged 10 to 17 with multiple sclerosis. Both conserved end residues are part of each CDR3. The order of the fields is V gene, clone size, J gene, D gene, CDR3 protein, CDR3 DNA. A D gene is named only where the DNA matches it firmly. Not every row has a clone size; where given, it reads once, few, many or a size class.

V gene: TRBV20-1; clone size: NA; J gene: TRBJ2-7; D gene: TRBD1; CDR3 protein: CSARGGGPYEQYF; CDR3 DNA: TGCAGTGCTAGAGGAGGGGGCCCCTACGAGCAGTACTTC
V gene: TRBV29-1; clone size: few; J gene: TRBJ2-7; D gene: TRBD2; CDR3 protein: CSVATSGRDSFEQYF; CDR3 DNA: TGCAGCGTTGCAACTAGCGGGAGGGATAGTTTCGAGCAGTACTTC
V gene: TRBV5-1; clone size: NA; J gene: TRBJ2-1; D gene: TRBD1; CDR3 protein: CASSAYRDRAYNEQFF; CDR3 DNA: TGCGCCAGCAGCGCGTACCGGGACAGAGCTTACAATGAGCAGTTCTTC
V gene: TRBV9; clone size: NA; J gene: TRBJ2-1; D gene: TRBD2; CDR3 protein: CASSVATRGGPYNEQFF; CDR3 DNA: TGTGCCAGCAGCGTAGCTACGCGGGGGGGCCCCTACAATGAGCAGTTCTTC
V gene: TRBV27; clone size: few; J gene: TRBJ2-2; D gene: TRBD2; CDR3 protein: CASSFFGRDTGELFF; CDR3 DNA: TGTGCCAGCAGTTTTTTCGGGAGGGACACCGGGGAGCTGTTTTTT
V gene: TRBV20-1; clone size: NA; J gene: TRBJ2-7; D gene: TRBD2; CDR3 protein: CSAKNGRSYEQYF; CDR3 DNA: TGCAGTGCTAAAAACGGGAGGTCCTACGAGCAGTACTTC
V gene: TRBV12-3/TRBV12-4; clone size: NA; J gene: TRBJ1-2; D gene: NA; CDR3 protein: CASSFQGPASYTF; CDR3 DNA: TGTGCCAGCAGTTTTCAGGGGCCGGCCAGCTACACCTTC
V gene: TRBV27; clone size: NA; J gene: TRBJ2-7; D gene: TRBD2; CDR3 protein: CASSLSGLAGGYEQYF; CDR3 DNA: TGTGCCAGCAGTTTATCGGGACTAGCGGGGGGCTACGAGCAGTACTTC
V gene: TRBV7-2; clone size: NA; J gene: TRBJ1-1; D gene: NA; CDR3 protein: CASRLQDEAFF; CDR3 DNA: TGTGCCAGCAGACTACAGGATGAAGCTTTCTTT
V gene: TRBV3-1; clone size: NA; J gene: TRBJ1-2; D gene: NA; CDR3 protein: CASSQDLQGSGYTF; CDR3 DNA: TGTGCCAGCAGCCAAGATCTTCAGGGGAGTGGCTACACCTTC
V gene: TRBV27; clone size: NA; J gene: TRBJ2-7; D gene: TRBD2; CDR3 protein: CASSFGGRWSEQYF; CDR3 DNA: TGTGCCAGCAGTTTCGGCGGGAGGTGGTCCGAGCAGTACTTC
V gene: TRBV2; clone size: NA; J gene: TRBJ2-7; D gene: NA; CDR3 protein: CASITQGTYEQYF; CDR3 DNA: TGTGCCAGCATAACGCAGGGTACCTACGAGCAGTACTTC
V gene: TRBV6-2/TRBV6-3; clone size: NA; J gene: TRBJ2-4; D gene: TRBD1; CDR3 protein: CASSQLIGTVLAKNIQYF; CDR3 DNA: TGTGCCAGCAGTCAGCTAATCGGGACAGTACTAGCCAAAAACATTCAGTACTTC
V gene: TRBV18; clone size: NA; J gene: TRBJ2-5; D gene: NA; CDR3 protein: CASSPVHQETQYF; CDR3 DNA: TGTGCCAGCTCACCAGTACATCAAGAGACCCAGTACTTC
V gene: TRBV7-9; clone size: few; J gene: TRBJ1-2; D gene: NA; CDR3 protein: CASSLILQGGGYGYTF; CDR3 DNA: TGTGCCAGCAGCCTCATACTTCAGGGCGGAGGCTATGGCTACACCTTC
V gene: TRBV20-1; clone size: NA; J gene: TRBJ2-7; D gene: TRBD2; CDR3 protein: CSARGGLAGQEQYF; CDR3 DNA: TGCAGTGCTAGAGGCGGACTAGCGGGACAGGAGCAGTACTTC
V gene: TRBV29-1; clone size: few; J gene: TRBJ2-1; D gene: NA; CDR3 protein: CSVKPNEQFF; CDR3 DNA: TGCAGCGTTAAGCCTAATGAGCAGTTCTTC
V gene: TRBV5-1; clone size: NA; J gene: TRBJ2-5; D gene: NA; CDR3 protein: CASSSTGRGRETQYF; CDR3 DNA: TGCGCCAGCAGCTCCACCGGCAGGGGAAGAGAGACCCAGTACTTC
V gene: TRBV20-1; clone size: NA; J gene: TRBJ2-1; D gene: TRBD2; CDR3 protein: CSASVRRGGNHNEQFF; CDR3 DNA: TGCAGTGCTAGTGTCAGGCGGGGAGGGAATCACAATGAGCAGTTCTTC
V gene: TRBV20-1; clone size: NA; J gene: TRBJ2-7; D gene: TRBD2; CDR3 protein: CSARVSGSTYEQYF; CDR3 DNA: TGCAGTGCTAGAGTAAGCGGGAGCACCTACGAGCAGTACTTC
V gene: TRBV7-9; clone size: NA; J gene: TRBJ2-1; D gene: TRBD2; CDR3 protein: CASSGAGVNNEQFF; CDR3 DNA: TGTGCCAGCAGCGGGGCGGGAGTTAACAATGAGCAGTTCTTC
V gene: TRBV9; clone size: few; J gene: TRBJ1-2; D gene: TRBD1; CDR3 protein: CASSAGGQGVLDYGYTF; CDR3 DNA: TGTGCCAGCAGCGCCGGCGGACAGGGGGTTCTAGACTATGGCTACACCTTC
V gene: TRBV6-2/TRBV6-3; clone size: few; J gene: TRBJ2-7; D gene: TRBD1; CDR3 protein: CASSVGQASSYEQYF; CDR3 DNA: TGTGCCAGCAGTGTTGGACAGGCGAGCTCCTACGAGCAGTACTTC
V gene: TRBV27; clone size: once; J gene: TRBJ2-7; D gene: TRBD2; CDR3 protein: CASSLDGTSWGYEQYF; CDR3 DNA: TGTGCCAGCAGTTTAGATGGGACTAGCTGGGGATACGAGCAGTACTTC
V gene: TRBV6-5; clone size: NA; J gene: TRBJ2-7; D gene: TRBD1; CDR3 protein: CASSRTGQGYEQYF; CDR3 DNA: TGTGCCAGCAGTCGTACCGGACAGGGTTACGAGCAGTACTTC
V gene: TRBV4-3; clone size: NA; J gene: TRBJ1-4; D gene: NA; CDR3 protein: CASSSRRGLNEKLFF; CDR3 DNA: TGCGCCAGCAGTTCGAGGCGGGGGTTGAATGAAAAACTGTTTTTT
V gene: TRBV2; clone size: NA; J gene: TRBJ2-5; D gene: TRBD1; CDR3 protein: CASSETGGQETQYF; CDR3 DNA: TGTGCCAGCAGCGAGACAGGGGGGCAAGAGACCCAGTACTTC
V gene: TRBV27; clone size: NA; J gene: TRBJ1-1; D gene: NA; CDR3 protein: CASSSAVNTEAFF; CDR3 DNA: TGTGCCAGCAGCTCCGCGGTGAACACTGAAGCTTTCTTT
V gene: TRBV27; clone size: NA; J gene: TRBJ2-7; D gene: NA; CDR3 protein: CASSSYGAREEQYF; CDR3 DNA: TGTGCCAGCAGTTCTTACGGGGCGCGCGAAGAGCAGTACTTC
V gene: TRBV19; clone size: NA; J gene: TRBJ1-2; D gene: TRBD1; CDR3 protein: CASSIQGAFVYGYTF; CDR3 DNA: TGTGCCAGTAGTATCCAGGGGGCATTCGTCTATGGCTACACCTTC
V gene: TRBV18; clone size: NA; J gene: TRBJ2-1; D gene: NA; CDR3 protein: CASSPTGARGPNEQFF; CDR3 DNA: TGTGCCAGCTCACCGACCGGGGCCCGGGGGCCCAATGAGCAGTTCTTC
V gene: TRBV27; clone size: NA; J gene: TRBJ2-5; D gene: TRBD1; CDR3 protein: CASSPNSGQGGEQYF; CDR3 DNA: TGTGCCAGCAGTCCAAACTCGGGACAGGGGGGAGAGCAGTACTTC
V gene: TRBV10-3; clone size: few; J gene: TRBJ1-4; D gene: NA; CDR3 protein: CAIRRGTATNEKLFF; CDR3 DNA: TGTGCCATCAGAAGAGGGACTGCCACTAATGAAAAACTGTTTTTT
V gene: TRBV28; clone size: NA; J gene: TRBJ2-3; D gene: TRBD2; CDR3 protein: CASSLRVGGGGDTQYF; CDR3 DNA: TGTGCCAGCAGTTTGAGGGTAGGAGGCGGGGGGGATACGCAGTATTTT
V gene: TRBV7-2; clone size: many; J gene: TRBJ2-7; D gene: NA; CDR3 protein: CASSLSTVTRAYEQYF; CDR3 DNA: TGTGCCAGCAGCTTAAGTACAGTAACCCGTGCCTACGAGCAGTACTTC
V gene: TRBV29-1; clone size: NA; J gene: TRBJ2-1; D gene: NA; CDR3 protein: CSVEDHSSAAYNEQFF; CDR3 DNA: TGCAGCGTTGAAGATCATAGTAGCGCAGCCTACAATGAGCAGTTCTTC
V gene: TRBV7-6; clone size: NA; J gene: TRBJ2-5; D gene: NA; CDR3 protein: CASSPESQEAQYF; CDR3 DNA: TGTGCCAGCAGCCCAGAGTCCCAAGAGGCCCAGTACTTC
V gene: TRBV11-2; clone size: few; J gene: TRBJ1-1; D gene: NA; CDR3 protein: CASSLSTGTEAFF; CDR3 DNA: TGTGCCAGCAGCTTATCAACAGGCACTGAAGCTTTCTTT
V gene: TRBV6-6; clone size: many; J gene: TRBJ2-5; D gene: NA; CDR3 protein: CASSYGGETQYF; CDR3 DNA: TGTGCCAGCAGTTACGGGGGGGAGACCCAGTACTTC
V gene: TRBV7-2; clone size: once; J gene: TRBJ2-2; D gene: NA; CDR3 protein: CASSRPGAGELFF; CDR3 DNA: TGTGCCAGCAGCCGTCCGGGCGCCGGGGAGCTGTTTTTT
V gene: TRBV7-3; clone size: NA; J gene: TRBJ2-1; D gene: TRBD2; CDR3 protein: CASREGGAPYNEQFF; CDR3 DNA: TGTGCCAGCAGGGAGGGAGGGGCCCCCTACAATGAGCAGTTCTTC
V gene: TRBV4-2; clone size: NA; J gene: TRBJ2-7; D gene: TRBD2; CDR3 protein: CASSHLAGGYEQYF; CDR3 DNA: TGTGCCAGCAGCCACTTAGCGGGAGGCTACGAGCAGTACTTC
V gene: TRBV7-2; clone size: NA; J gene: TRBJ2-3; D gene: NA; CDR3 protein: CASSLGESGTDTQYF; CDR3 DNA: TGTGCCAGCAGCTTGGGGGAGAGCGGCACAGATACGCAGTATTTT
V gene: TRBV7-9; clone size: NA; J gene: TRBJ2-1; D gene: NA; CDR3 protein: CASSSDRNNEQFF; CDR3 DNA: TGTGCCAGCAGCTCCGATCGAAACAATGAGCAGTTCTTC
V gene: TRBV3-1; clone size: NA; J gene: TRBJ2-3; D gene: NA; CDR3 protein: CASSRLGPSYTQYF; CDR3 DNA: TGTGCCAGCAGTCGGTTGGGACCTTCATATACGCAGTATTTT
V gene: TRBV7-9; clone size: NA; J gene: TRBJ1-1; D gene: TRBD1; CDR3 protein: CASSEGQGENTEAFF; CDR3 DNA: TGTGCCAGCAGCGAGGGACAGGGCGAGAACACTGAAGCTTTCTTT
V gene: TRBV29-1; clone size: NA; J gene: TRBJ2-1; D gene: NA; CDR3 protein: CSVEDYSSYNEQFF; CDR3 DNA: TGCAGCGTTGAGGACTACTCTTCCTACAATGAGCAGTTCTTC
V gene: TRBV14; clone size: NA; J gene: TRBJ2-1; D gene: NA; CDR3 protein: CASSQEAAWVDEQFF; CDR3 DNA: TGTGCCAGCAGCCAAGAAGCGGCGTGGGTGGATGAGCAGTTCTTC
V gene: TRBV25-1; clone size: NA; J gene: TRBJ1-2; D gene: NA; CDR3 protein: CASSEVTGLGNGYTF; CDR3 DNA: TGTGCCAGCAGTGAGGTTACAGGCCTCGGGAATGGCTACACCTTC
V gene: TRBV28; clone size: few; J gene: TRBJ2-7; D gene: TRBD2; CDR3 protein: CASSFQTGARTSGSYEQYF; CDR3 DNA: TGTGCCAGCAGTTTTCAGACGGGGGCGAGGACTAGCGGGAGTTACGAGCAGTACTTC
V gene: TRBV7-9; clone size: NA; J gene: TRBJ2-5; D gene: TRBD2; CDR3 protein: CASRELAGYIQGTQYF; CDR3 DNA: TGTGCCAGCAGAGAACTAGCGGGCTACATCCAGGGGACCCAGTACTTC
V gene: TRBV12-3/TRBV12-4; clone size: NA; J gene: TRBJ1-5; D gene: NA; CDR3 protein: CASSPSMGGQPQHF; CDR3 DNA: TGTGCCAGCAGCCCGAGCATGGGCGGTCAGCCCCAGCATTTT
V gene: TRBV6-6; clone size: many; J gene: TRBJ2-7; D gene: NA; CDR3 protein: CASSKLDSYEQYF; CDR3 DNA: TGTGCCAGCAGCAAACTAGATTCCTACGAGCAGTACTTC
V gene: TRBV4-3; clone size: few; J gene: TRBJ2-1; D gene: TRBD2; CDR3 protein: CASSPTWTSGSYNEQFF; CDR3 DNA: TGCGCCAGCAGCCCTACCTGGACTAGCGGCTCCTACAATGAGCAGTTCTTC
V gene: TRBV20-1; clone size: few; J gene: TRBJ2-7; D gene: TRBD2; CDR3 protein: CSASPREGNYEQYF; CDR3 DNA: TGCAGTGCTAGCCCGCGGGAGGGGAACTACGAACAGTACTTC
V gene: TRBV28; clone size: few; J gene: TRBJ1-2; D gene: NA; CDR3 protein: CASATGPRYTF; CDR3 DNA: TGTGCCAGCGCTACCGGCCCTCGCTACACCTTC
V gene: TRBV11-3; clone size: NA; J gene: TRBJ2-5; D gene: NA; CDR3 protein: CASSPPIPTHGQETQYF; CDR3 DNA: TGTGCCAGCAGCCCCCCCATCCCAACGCACGGACAAGAGACCCAGTACTTC
V gene: TRBV12-3/TRBV12-4; clone size: NA; J gene: TRBJ2-1; D gene: TRBD2; CDR3 protein: CASSLDTSGRAYNEQFF; CDR3 DNA: TGTGCCAGCAGTTTGGACACTAGCGGGAGGGCCTACAATGAGCAGTTCTTC